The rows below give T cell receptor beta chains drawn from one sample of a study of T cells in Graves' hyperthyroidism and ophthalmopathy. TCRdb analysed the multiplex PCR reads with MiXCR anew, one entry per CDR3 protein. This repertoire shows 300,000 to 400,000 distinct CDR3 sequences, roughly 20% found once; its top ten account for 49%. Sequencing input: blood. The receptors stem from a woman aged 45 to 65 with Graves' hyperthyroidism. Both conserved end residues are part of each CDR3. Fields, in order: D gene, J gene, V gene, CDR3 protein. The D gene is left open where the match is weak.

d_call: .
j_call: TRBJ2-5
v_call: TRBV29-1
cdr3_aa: CSARGTVPGETQYF

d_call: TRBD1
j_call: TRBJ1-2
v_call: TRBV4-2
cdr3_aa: CASSQATGVAYGYTF

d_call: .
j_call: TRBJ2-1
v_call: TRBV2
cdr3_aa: CASWRGGERGNEQFF

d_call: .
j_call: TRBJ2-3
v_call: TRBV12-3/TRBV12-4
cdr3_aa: CASSKVGGSTDTQYF

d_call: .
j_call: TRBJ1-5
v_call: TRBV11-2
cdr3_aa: CASSLDQGNQPQHF

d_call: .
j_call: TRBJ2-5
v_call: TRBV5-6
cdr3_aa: CASSRGTGRVTQYF

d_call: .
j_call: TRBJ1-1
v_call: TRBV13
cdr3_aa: CASSLVAMMNTEAFF

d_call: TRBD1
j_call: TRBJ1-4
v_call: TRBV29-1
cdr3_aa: CSVGTGLNEKLFF

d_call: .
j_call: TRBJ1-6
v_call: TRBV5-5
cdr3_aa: CASSFWDFEDSPLHF

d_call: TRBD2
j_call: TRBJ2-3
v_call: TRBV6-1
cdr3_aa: CASPLGGVGAHTDTQYF

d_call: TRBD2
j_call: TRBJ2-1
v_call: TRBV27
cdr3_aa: CASSLSPDGRNNEQFF

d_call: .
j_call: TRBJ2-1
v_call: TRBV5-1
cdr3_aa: CASSLVGSNEQFF

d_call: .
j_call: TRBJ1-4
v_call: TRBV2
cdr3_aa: CASTRAGNEKLFF

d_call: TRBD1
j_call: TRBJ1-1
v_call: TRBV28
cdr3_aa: CASRLSGTGPGNTEAFF

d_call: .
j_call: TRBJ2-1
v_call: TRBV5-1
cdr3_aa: CASSFGQGDEQFF

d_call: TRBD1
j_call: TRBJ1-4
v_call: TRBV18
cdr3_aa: CASSPGGQTNEKLFF

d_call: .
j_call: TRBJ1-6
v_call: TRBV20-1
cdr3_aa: CSARAPGTSNGAPLHF

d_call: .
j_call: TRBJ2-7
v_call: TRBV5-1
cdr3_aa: CASSAGTVPYEQYF

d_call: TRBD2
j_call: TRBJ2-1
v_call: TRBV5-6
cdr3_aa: CASSLERDYGEQFF

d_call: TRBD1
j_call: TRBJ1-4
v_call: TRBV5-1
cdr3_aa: CASSLTGGLTTNEKLFF

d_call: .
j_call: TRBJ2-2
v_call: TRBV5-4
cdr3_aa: CASSSPQGGKNGELFF

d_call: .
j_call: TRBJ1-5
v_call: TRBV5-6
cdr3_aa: CASSETGGHQPQHF

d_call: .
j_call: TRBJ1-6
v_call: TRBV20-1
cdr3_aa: CSASPPVRGYNSPLHF

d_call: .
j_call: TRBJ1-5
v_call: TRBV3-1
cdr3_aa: CASSQDSGVGQPQHF

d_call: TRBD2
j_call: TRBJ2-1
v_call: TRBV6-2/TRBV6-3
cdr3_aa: CASSRTGLAGYNEQFF

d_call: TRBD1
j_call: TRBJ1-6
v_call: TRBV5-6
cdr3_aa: CASSGTGQGWNSPLHF

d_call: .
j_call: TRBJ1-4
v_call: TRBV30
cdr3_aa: CAWSAGEKLFF

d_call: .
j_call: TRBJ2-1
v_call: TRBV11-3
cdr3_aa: CASSNNLDEQFF